The rows below give T cell receptor beta chains drawn from one sample of a study of cytomegalovirus exposure and HLA in healthy donors. The table came from immunoSEQ multiplex PCR; TCRdb's copy has only in-frame clones and leaves some out. The data show some 170,000 clones, about 80% seen once. Sequencing used PBMCs. The receptors were gathered from a woman aged 55-70 years in good health and CMV-seropositive. CDR3s include the opening cysteine and the closing phenylalanine or tryptophan. Fields, in order: clone size, J gene, D gene, V gene, CDR3 DNA, CDR3 protein. The D gene is left open where the match is weak. Only some rows state a clone size, as once, few, many or a class for expanded clones.

size: .; J: TRBJ2-1; D: TRBD1; V: TRBV30; DNA: TGTGCCTGCGCCACCATACCCGGGACAGGGACGACTAGGGGCTACAATGAGCAGTTCTTC; CDR3: CACATIPGTGTTRGYNEQFF
size: .; J: TRBJ2-2; D: .; V: TRBV28; DNA: TGTGCCAGCAGTTTGCTCGACAGTACGAACACCGGGGAGCTGTTTTTT; CDR3: CASSLLDSTNTGELFF
size: .; J: TRBJ2-7; D: TRBD2; V: TRBV11-1; DNA: TGTGCCAGCAGCCCGTCCTGGGGTCAACTAGCGGGCCTAGACTACGAGCAGTACTTC; CDR3: CASSPSWGQLAGLDYEQYF
size: .; J: TRBJ2-7; D: .; V: TRBV27; DNA: TGTGCCAGCAGTTTAGGCAGGACAGCAACCTACGAGCAGTACTTC; CDR3: CASSLGRTATYEQYF
size: .; J: TRBJ2-7; D: .; V: TRBV7-6; DNA: TGTGCCAGCAGCTTACTAGCCGCTGGAAGCTCCTACGAGCAGTACTTC; CDR3: CASSLLAAGSSYEQYF
size: few; J: TRBJ2-1; D: TRBD2; V: TRBV19; DNA: TGTGCCAGTAGTATGGGACTAGCGTATTACAATGAGCAGTTCTTC; CDR3: CASSMGLAYYNEQFF
size: .; J: TRBJ2-2; D: .; V: TRBV7-2; DNA: TGTGCCAGCAGCCCGTCTAGTCGGGGGTCGAACACCGGGGAGCTGTTTTTT; CDR3: CASSPSSRGSNTGELFF
size: .; J: TRBJ1-1; D: TRBD1; V: TRBV30; DNA: TGTGCCTGCTACAGGGGCTTAGACACTGAAGCTTTCTTT; CDR3: CACYRGLDTEAFF
size: .; J: TRBJ2-7; D: TRBD2; V: TRBV2; DNA: TGTGCCAGCAGATCCCTTGGACTAACCGGGAGGGAGCAGTACTTC; CDR3: CASRSLGLTGREQYF
size: .; J: TRBJ2-1; D: TRBD2; V: TRBV11-2; DNA: TGTGCCAGCAGCACTAGCGGGAGGATCAATGAGCAGTTCTTC; CDR3: CASSTSGRINEQFF
size: .; J: TRBJ1-1; D: TRBD1; V: TRBV4-2; DNA: TGTGCCAGCAGCCCGACAGGGATGAACACTGAAGCTTTCTTT; CDR3: CASSPTGMNTEAFF
size: once; J: TRBJ1-5; D: .; V: TRBV28; DNA: TGTGCCAGCAGTTCCCCGGGTCAGCCCCAGCATTTT; CDR3: CASSSPGQPQHF
size: .; J: TRBJ2-1; D: .; V: TRBV5-1; DNA: TGCGCCAGCAGCTTGAGTCGAGACAATGAGCAGTTCTTC; CDR3: CASSLSRDNEQFF
size: .; J: TRBJ1-1; D: .; V: TRBV21-1; DNA: TGTGCCAGCAGCAAAGTTCCAGGGGAATTTGAAGCTTTCTTT; CDR3: CASSKVPGEFEAFF
size: .; J: TRBJ2-6; D: .; V: TRBV27; DNA: TGTGCCAGCAGTTTAGTGGTCGGGATCGGCTCTGGGGCCAACGTCCTGACTTTC; CDR3: CASSLVVGIGSGANVLTF
size: .; J: TRBJ1-5; D: TRBD1; V: TRBV5-5; DNA: TGTGCCAGCAGCACACGGACAGGGGGCGTTTTAGGGCCGAATCAGCCCCAGCATTTT; CDR3: CASSTRTGGVLGPNQPQHF
size: .; J: TRBJ1-4; D: .; V: TRBV6-1; DNA: TGTGCCAGCAGTGAAGCGAATTCGGTTGAGGGAGAGTTTTTT; CDR3: CASSEANSVEGEFF
size: once; J: TRBJ2-1; D: .; V: TRBV5-4; DNA: TGTGCCAGCAGCCCCTCCAGTGTCTCCTACAATGAGCAGTTCTTC; CDR3: CASSPSSVSYNEQFF
size: .; J: TRBJ2-1; D: TRBD2; V: TRBV15; DNA: TGTGCCACCAGCAGAGAACCTAGCGGCTCCTACAATGAGCAGTTCTTC; CDR3: CATSREPSGSYNEQFF
size: .; J: TRBJ1-5; D: TRBD1; V: TRBV5-1; DNA: TGCGCCAGCAGCCCGTGGACAGGGGATCAGCCCCAGCATTTT; CDR3: CASSPWTGDQPQHF
size: .; J: TRBJ2-5; D: .; V: TRBV7-8; DNA: TGTGCCAGCAGCTCACCATTGGGGGCCGGGGAGACCCAGTACTTC; CDR3: CASSSPLGAGETQYF
size: few; J: TRBJ2-2; D: TRBD2; V: TRBV2; DNA: TGTGCCAGCAGCGAACAACTAGCGGGGGGATACACCGGGGAGCTGTTTTTT; CDR3: CASSEQLAGGYTGELFF
size: .; J: TRBJ2-7; D: .; V: TRBV4-1; DNA: TGCGCCAGCAGCCGAGACCAGGGGGGCCCCTACGAGCAGTACTTC; CDR3: CASSRDQGGPYEQYF
size: .; J: TRBJ2-7; D: .; V: TRBV27; DNA: TGTGCCAGCAGGCCTCAATCGGGCTACGAGCAGTACTTC; CDR3: CASRPQSGYEQYF
size: .; J: TRBJ1-1; D: .; V: TRBV25-1; DNA: TGTGCCAGCAGTGAATTGGGGGGGAACACTGAAGCTTTCTTT; CDR3: CASSELGGNTEAFF
size: .; J: TRBJ1-4; D: .; V: TRBV28; DNA: TGTGCCAGCAGTTTAAAAGGAGGGAATGAAAAACTGTTTTTT; CDR3: CASSLKGGNEKLFF
size: .; J: TRBJ2-7; D: .; V: TRBV19; DNA: TGTGCCAGTAGAACAGGGAACGAGCAGTACTTC; CDR3: CASRTGNEQYF
size: .; J: TRBJ1-2; D: .; V: TRBV19; DNA: TGTGCCAGTAGTAGTGGGAGGCGACAAGGGAGAACCAACTATGGCTACACCTTC; CDR3: CASSSGRRQGRTNYGYTF
size: .; J: TRBJ2-7; D: .; V: TRBV5-1; DNA: TGCGCCAGCAGTCTGGACTATCAGGGCTACGAGCAGTACTTC; CDR3: CASSLDYQGYEQYF
size: few; J: TRBJ2-2; D: TRBD2; V: TRBV29-1; DNA: TGCAGCGTGGAAGCTAGCGGTTTCACCGGGGAGCTGTTTTTT; CDR3: CSVEASGFTGELFF
size: .; J: TRBJ1-4; D: .; V: TRBV28; DNA: TGTGCCAGCACCCAGGGCCAAGTATGGGAAAAACTGTTTTTT; CDR3: CASTQGQVWEKLFF
size: once; J: TRBJ2-1; D: .; V: TRBV6-5; DNA: TGTGCCAGCAGGCGGGACCACTACAATGAGCAGTTCTTC; CDR3: CASRRDHYNEQFF
size: .; J: TRBJ1-2; D: TRBD1; V: TRBV6-1; DNA: TGTGCCAGCACCCCGGGGGGACAGGGTTTAGGTGGCTACACCTTC; CDR3: CASTPGGQGLGGYTF
size: once; J: TRBJ2-7; D: .; V: TRBV29-1; DNA: TGCAGCGTCGAACTAGTATACGAGCAGTACTTC; CDR3: CSVELVYEQYF
size: few; J: TRBJ2-1; D: .; V: TRBV11-2; DNA: TGTGCCAGCAGCTTAGAGGGGGGTAGCTCGATGGCTTACAATGAGCAGTTCTTC; CDR3: CASSLEGGSSMAYNEQFF